By share, the clone carrying this TCR beta chain counts as medium-sized. Its antigen is unknown. PCR involved 60 Vbeta and 13 Jbeta primers. Sequencing used immunoSEQ multiplex PCR; TCRdb keeps in-frame clones, though not all of them. The table lists more than 25,000 clones, approximately 70% of them singletons. This entry comes from a study of cytomegalovirus exposure and HLA in healthy donors. Study-level findings and limits: After further analysis at a later stage, around 17,000 TCR beta sequences were associated with HLA alleles at 0.05 false discovery rate. Apart from CMV serostatus, no immune exposure information was available. Association of a missense DCLRE1C variant with TCR beta V- and J-gene trimming was reported in a later analysis.

V gave up 6 bases and J gave up 9 bases, with 15 bases separating them. The CDR3 length is 12 residues. Germline lookup yields CDR1 SQVTM and CDR2 ANQGSEA. The specimen sequenced was PBMCs. This TCR derives from a woman aged 50 to 60 in good health and CMV-seronegative. The chain couples TRBV29-1 to TRBJ2-1, with D hard to call. CDR3 nucleotide sequence: TGCAGCGTATCGGAAACGGGTACTGAGCAGTTCTTC. It encodes CSVSETGTEQFF.